Included here is one TCR beta chain sequence, with context. The target antigen is unknown. TCRdb's table, derived via immunoSEQ multiplex PCR, lists solely in-frame clones and lacks some. The table records some 82,000 clones, 80% to 90% of them present only once. These data originate in a study of T cell responses to AZD1222 COVID-19 vaccine. Study observations and caveats: Seropositive at baseline were only a handful of AZD1222 recipients. There were mostly white British donors and more females than males, and clonal diversity was possibly underestimated.

CDR1 and CDR2 (germline): SGHKS, YYEKEE (reference sequence). The CDR3 totals 13 residues. V gave up 1 base and J gave up 4 bases, with 8 bases separating them. This sequence joins TRBV5-5 and TRBJ1-2; D not resolved. Sequencing used peripheral blood, obtained on day 0 of AZD1222 vaccination. This TCR came from an adult in good health. CDR3 nucleotides: TGTGCCAGCAGCTTGTGGGAAGCCTATGGCTACACCTTC. Its translation is CASSLWEAYGYTF.